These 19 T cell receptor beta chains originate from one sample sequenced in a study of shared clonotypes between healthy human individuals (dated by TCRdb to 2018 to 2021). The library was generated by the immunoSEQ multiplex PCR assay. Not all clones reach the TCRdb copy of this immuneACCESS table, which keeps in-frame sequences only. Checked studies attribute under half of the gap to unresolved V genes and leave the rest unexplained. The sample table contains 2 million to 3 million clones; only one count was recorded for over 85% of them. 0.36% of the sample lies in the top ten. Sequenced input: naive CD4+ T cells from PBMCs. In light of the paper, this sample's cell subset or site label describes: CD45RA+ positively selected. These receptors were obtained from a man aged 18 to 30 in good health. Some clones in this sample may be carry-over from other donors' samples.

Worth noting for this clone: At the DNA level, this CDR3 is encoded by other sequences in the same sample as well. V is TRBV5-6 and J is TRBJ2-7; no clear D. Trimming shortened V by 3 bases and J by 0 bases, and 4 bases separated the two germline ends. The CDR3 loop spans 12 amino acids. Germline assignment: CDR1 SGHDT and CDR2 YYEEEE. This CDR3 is CASSSGSYEQYF. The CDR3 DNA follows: TGTGCCAGCAGCTCAGGCTCCTACGAGCAGTACTTC.

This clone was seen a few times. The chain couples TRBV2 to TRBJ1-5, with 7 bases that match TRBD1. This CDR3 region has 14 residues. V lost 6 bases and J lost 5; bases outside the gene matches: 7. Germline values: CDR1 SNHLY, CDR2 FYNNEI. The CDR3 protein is CASSMTGRDQPQHF. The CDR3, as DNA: TGTGCCAGCAGCATGACAGGGAGGGATCAGCCCCAGCATTTT.

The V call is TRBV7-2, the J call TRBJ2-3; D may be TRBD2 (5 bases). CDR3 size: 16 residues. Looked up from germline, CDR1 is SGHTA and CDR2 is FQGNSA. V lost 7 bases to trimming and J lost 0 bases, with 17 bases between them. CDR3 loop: CASTRRSGDSTDTQYF. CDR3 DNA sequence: TGTGCCAGCACCAGAAGGAGCGGCGACAGCACAGATACGCAGTATTTT.

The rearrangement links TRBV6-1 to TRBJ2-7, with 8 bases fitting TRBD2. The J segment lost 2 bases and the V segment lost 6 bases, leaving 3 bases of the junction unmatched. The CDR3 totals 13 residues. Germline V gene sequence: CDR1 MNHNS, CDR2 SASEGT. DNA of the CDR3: TGTGCCAGCAGACTAGCGGATACCTACGAGCAGTACTTC. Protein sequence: CASRLADTYEQYF.

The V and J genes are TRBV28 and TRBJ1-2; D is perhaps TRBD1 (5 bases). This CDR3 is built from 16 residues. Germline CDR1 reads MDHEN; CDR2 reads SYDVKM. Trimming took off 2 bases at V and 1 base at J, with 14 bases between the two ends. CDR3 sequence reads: CASSLQGGPINYGYTF. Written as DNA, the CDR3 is TGTGCCAGCAGTTTACAGGGCGGGCCTATTAACTATGGCTACACCTTC.

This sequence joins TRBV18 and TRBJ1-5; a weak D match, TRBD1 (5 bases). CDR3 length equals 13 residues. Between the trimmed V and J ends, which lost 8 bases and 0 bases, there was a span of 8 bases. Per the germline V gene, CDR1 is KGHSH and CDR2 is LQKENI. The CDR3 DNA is TGTGCCAGCGCGACAGATAGCAATCAGCCCCAGCATTTT. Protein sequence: CASATDSNQPQHF.

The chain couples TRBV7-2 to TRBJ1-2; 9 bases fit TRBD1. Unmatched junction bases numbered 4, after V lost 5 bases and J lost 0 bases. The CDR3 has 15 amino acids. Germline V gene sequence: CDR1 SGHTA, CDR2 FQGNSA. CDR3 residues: CASSQNRGPNYGYTF. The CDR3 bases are TGTGCCAGCAGCCAGAACAGGGGGCCTAACTATGGCTACACCTTC.

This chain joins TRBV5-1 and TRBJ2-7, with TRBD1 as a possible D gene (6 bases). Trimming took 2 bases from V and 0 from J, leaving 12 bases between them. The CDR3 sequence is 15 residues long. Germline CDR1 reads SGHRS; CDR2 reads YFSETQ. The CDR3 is CASSLNRDASYEQYF. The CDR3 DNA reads TGCGCCAGCAGCTTAAACAGGGACGCCTCCTACGAGCAGTACTTC.

The CDR3 is CASSEREGKRTQYF. The CDR3 bases are TGTGCCAGCAGCGAAAGGGAGGGGAAGAGGACCCAGTACTTC. V usage is TRBV7-8 and J usage is TRBJ2-5; 7 bases are a match to TRBD2. From germline, CDR1 is SGHVS and CDR2 FQNEAQ. The CDR3 extends over 14 amino acids. J was trimmed by 7 bases and V by 5 bases; bases with no gene match: 10.

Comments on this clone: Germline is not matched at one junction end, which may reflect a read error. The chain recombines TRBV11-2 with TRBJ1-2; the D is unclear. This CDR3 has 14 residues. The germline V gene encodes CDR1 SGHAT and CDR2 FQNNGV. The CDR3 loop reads CASSLDSQPYGYTF. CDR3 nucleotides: TGTGCCAGCAGCCTAGACTCCCAACCCTATGGCTACACCTTC.

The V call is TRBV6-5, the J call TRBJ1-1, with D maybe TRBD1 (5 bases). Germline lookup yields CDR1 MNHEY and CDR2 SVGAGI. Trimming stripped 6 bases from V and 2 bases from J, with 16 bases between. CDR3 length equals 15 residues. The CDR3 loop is CASRTPGLFNTEAFF. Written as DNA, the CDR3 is TGTGCCAGCAGAACTCCAGGGCTTTTCAACACTGAAGCTTTCTTT.

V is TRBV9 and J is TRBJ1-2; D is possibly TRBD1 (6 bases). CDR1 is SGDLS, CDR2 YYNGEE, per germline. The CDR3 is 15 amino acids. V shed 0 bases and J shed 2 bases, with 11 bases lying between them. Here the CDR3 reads CASSVAGRGNYGYTF. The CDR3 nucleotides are TGTGCCAGCAGCGTAGCGGGCAGGGGCAACTATGGCTACACCTTC.

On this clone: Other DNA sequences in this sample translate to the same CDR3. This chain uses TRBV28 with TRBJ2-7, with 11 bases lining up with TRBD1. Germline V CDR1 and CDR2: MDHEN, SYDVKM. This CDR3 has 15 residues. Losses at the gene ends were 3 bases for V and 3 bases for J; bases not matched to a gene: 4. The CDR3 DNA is TGTGCCAGCAGTTTGGGCGGGACAGGGGGCTACGAGCAGTACTTC. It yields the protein CASSLGGTGGYEQYF.

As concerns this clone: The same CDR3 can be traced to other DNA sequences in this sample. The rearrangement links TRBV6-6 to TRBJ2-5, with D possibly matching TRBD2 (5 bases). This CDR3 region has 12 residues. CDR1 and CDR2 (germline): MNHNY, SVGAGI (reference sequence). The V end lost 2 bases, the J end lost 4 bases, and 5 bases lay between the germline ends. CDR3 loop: CASSYGRETQYF. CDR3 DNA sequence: TGTGCCAGCAGTTACGGGAGAGAGACCCAGTACTTC.

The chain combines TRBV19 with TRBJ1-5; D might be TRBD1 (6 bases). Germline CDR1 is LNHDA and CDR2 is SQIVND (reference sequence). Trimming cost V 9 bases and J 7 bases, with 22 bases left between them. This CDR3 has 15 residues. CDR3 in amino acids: CASRSGRRGEQPQHF. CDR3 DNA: TGTGCCAGCCGAAGCGGCCGTAGGGGGGAACAGCCCCAGCATTTT.

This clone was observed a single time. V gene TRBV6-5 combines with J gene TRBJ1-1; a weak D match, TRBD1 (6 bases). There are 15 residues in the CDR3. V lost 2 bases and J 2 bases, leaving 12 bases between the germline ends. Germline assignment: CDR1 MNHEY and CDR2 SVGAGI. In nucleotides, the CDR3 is TGTGCCAGCAGTTACGAGGGGGGCCCTAACACTGAAGCTTTCTTT. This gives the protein CASSYEGGPNTEAFF.

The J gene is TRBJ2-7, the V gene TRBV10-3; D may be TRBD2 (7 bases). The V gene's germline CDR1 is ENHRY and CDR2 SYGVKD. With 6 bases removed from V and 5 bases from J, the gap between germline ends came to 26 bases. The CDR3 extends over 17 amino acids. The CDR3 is CAIRKGHQQLGGDEQYF. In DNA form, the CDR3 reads TGTGCCATCAGGAAGGGACACCAACAGCTAGGGGGGGACGAGCAGTACTTC.

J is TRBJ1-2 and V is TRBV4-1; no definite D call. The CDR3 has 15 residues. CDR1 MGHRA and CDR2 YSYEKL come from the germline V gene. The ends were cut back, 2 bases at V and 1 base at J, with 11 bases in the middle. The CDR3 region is CASSQFRNLNYGYTF. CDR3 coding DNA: TGCGCCAGCAGCCAATTCCGGAACCTTAACTATGGCTACACCTTC.

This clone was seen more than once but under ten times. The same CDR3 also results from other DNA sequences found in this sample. CDR3 coding DNA: TGTGCCAGTAGTATAGGTCGGGGGGCTGAAGCTTTCTTT. Protein: CASSIGRGAEAFF. The rearrangement uses TRBV19 and TRBJ1-1; maybe TRBD1 (5 bases). The CDR3 sequence is 13 residues long. CDR1 and CDR2 (germline): LNHDA, SQIVND (reference sequence). V was trimmed by 1 base and J by 6 bases, leaving 9 bases between them.